This T cell receptor beta chain was captured by sequencing in a study of blood T cell repertoires in COVID-19. Repertoires were generated with immunoSEQ multiplex PCR, while TCRdb's copy carries only in-frame clones and drops some. This table holds fewer than 700,000 clones, around 90% found once. After removal of 4 bases from V and 1 base from J, the junction contained 13 bases not matched to a gene. Germline assignment: CDR1 SGHRS and CDR2 YFSETQ. CDR3 length equals 18 residues. The V call is TRBV5-1, the J call TRBJ2-1; the match to TRBD2 covers 8 bases. Sequencing was performed on peripheral blood. The sequence derives from a woman between 45 and 60 years old with COVID-19, enrolled during active disease. As DNA, the CDR3 is TGCGCCAGCAGCCAAAAGCGGGGGCCACTCCTATCCTACAATGAGCAGTTCTTC. Protein: CASSQKRGPLLSYNEQFF. Complete variable domain (other parts from reference TRBV5-1 and TRBJ2-1): KAGVTQTPRYLIKTRGQQVTLSCSPISGHRSVSWYQQTPGQGLQFLFEYFSETQRNKGNFPGRFSGRQFSNSRSEMNVSTLELGDSALYLCASSQKRGPLLSYNEQFFGPGTRLTVL.